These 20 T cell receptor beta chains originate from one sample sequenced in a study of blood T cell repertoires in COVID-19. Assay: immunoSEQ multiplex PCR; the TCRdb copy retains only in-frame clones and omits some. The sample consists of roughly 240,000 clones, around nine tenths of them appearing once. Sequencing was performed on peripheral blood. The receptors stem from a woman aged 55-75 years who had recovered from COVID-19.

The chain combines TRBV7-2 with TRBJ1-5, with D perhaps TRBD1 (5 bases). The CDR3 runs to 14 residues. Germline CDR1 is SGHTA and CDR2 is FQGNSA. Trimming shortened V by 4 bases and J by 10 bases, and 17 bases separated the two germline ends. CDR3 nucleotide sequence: TGTGCCAGCAGCTCAGGGTCAGTCTGGGGTCCCCAGCATTTT. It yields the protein CASSSGSVWGPQHF.

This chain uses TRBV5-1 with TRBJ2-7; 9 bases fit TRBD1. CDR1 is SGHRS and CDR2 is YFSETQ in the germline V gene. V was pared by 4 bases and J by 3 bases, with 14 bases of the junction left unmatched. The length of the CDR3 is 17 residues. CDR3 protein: CASSTHKLRDRDYEQYF. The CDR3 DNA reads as TGCGCCAGCAGCACGCACAAACTCCGGGACAGGGACTACGAGCAGTACTTC.

The CDR3 DNA follows: TGTGCCAGCAGTGATCCTAGCTTCACCTACGAGCAGTACTTC. Residues: CASSDPSFTYEQYF. The chain uses TRBV6-4 and TRBJ2-7; D perhaps matches TRBD2 (5 bases). Trimming stripped 3 bases from V and 2 bases from J, with 11 bases between. The CDR3 covers 14 residues. The germline V gene has CDR1 MRHNA and CDR2 SNTAGT.

CDR3 amino acids: CASRAEGWNQPQHF. CDR3 DNA: TGTGCCAGTAGAGCGGAAGGGTGGAATCAGCCCCAGCATTTT. This chain uses TRBV19 with TRBJ1-5; D ambiguous. Germline values: CDR1 LNHDA, CDR2 SQIVND (reference sequence). Trimming removed 6 bases from V and 4 bases from J, with 13 bases in between. This CDR3 comprises 14 residues.

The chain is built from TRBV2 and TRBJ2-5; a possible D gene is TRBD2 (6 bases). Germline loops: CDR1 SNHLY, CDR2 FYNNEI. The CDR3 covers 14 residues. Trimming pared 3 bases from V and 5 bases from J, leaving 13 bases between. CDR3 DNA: TGTGCCAGCAGTGAGGGACTTCTCCCCGAGACCCAGTACTTC. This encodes CASSEGLLPETQYF. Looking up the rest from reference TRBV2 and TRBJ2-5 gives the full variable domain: EPEVTQTPSHQVTQMGQEVILRCVPISNHLYFYWYRQILGQKVEFLVSFYNNEISEKSEIFDDQFSVERPDGSNFTLKIRSTKLEDSAMYFCASSEGLLPETQYFGPGTRLLVL.

The CDR3 DNA reads as TGTGCCAGCCAAGGGGAAATCGCACAGCCCCAGCATTTT. Its translation is CASQGEIAQPQHF. The rearrangement links TRBV2 to TRBJ1-5; TRBD1 is a possible D gene (5 bases). This CDR3 is built from 13 residues. CDR1 and CDR2 (germline): SNHLY, FYNNEI. Trimming removed 8 bases from V and 7 bases from J, with 15 bases in between.

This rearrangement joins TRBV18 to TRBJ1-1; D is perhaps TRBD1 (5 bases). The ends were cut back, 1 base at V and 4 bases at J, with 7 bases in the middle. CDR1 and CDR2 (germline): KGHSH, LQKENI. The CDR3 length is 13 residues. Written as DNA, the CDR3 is TGTGCCAGCTCACCACAGGGGCCCACTGAAGCTTTCTTT. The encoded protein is CASSPQGPTEAFF.

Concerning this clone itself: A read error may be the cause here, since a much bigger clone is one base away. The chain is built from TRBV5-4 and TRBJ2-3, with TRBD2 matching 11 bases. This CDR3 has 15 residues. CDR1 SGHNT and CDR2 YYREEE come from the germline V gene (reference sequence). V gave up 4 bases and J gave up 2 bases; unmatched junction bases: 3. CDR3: CASSPSGGFTDTQYF. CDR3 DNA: TGTGCCAGCAGCCCTAGCGGGGGGTTCACAGATACGCAGTATTTT. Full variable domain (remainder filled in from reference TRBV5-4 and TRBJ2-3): ETGVTQSPTHLIKTRGQQVTLRCSSQSGHNTVSWYQQALGQGPQFIFQYYREEENGRGNFPPRFSGLQFPNYSSELNVNALELDDSALYLCASSPSGGFTDTQYFGPGTRLTVL.

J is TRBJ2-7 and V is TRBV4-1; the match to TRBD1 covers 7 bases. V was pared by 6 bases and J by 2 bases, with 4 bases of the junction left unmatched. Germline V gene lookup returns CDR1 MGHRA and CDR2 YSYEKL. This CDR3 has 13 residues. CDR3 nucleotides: TGCGCCAGCAGTCGGACAGGAGCCTACGAGCAGTACTTC. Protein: CASSRTGAYEQYF.

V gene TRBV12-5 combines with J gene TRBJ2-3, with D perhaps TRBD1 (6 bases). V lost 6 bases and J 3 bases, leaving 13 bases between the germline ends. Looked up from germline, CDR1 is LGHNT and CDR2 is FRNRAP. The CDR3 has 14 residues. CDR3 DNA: TGTGCTAGTGGCAGGGGTTTAGTGACAGATACGCAGTATTTT. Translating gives CASGRGLVTDTQYF. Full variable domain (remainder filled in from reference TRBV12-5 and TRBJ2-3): DARVTQTPRHKVTEMGQEVTMRCQPILGHNTVFWYRQTMMQGLELLAYFRNRAPLDDSGMPKDRFSAEMPDATLATLKIQPSEPRDSAVYFCASGRGLVTDTQYFGPGTRLTVL.

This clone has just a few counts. The CDR3, as DNA: TGTGCCAGCAGCTTAAGGGGCTCCTCAGGGGCTGAAGCTTTCTTT. Translation gives CASSLRGSSGAEAFF. The rearrangement uses TRBV9 and TRBJ1-1; TRBD1 might be the D (6 bases). Per the germline V gene, CDR1 is SGDLS and CDR2 is YYNGEE. V was clipped by 4 bases and J by 6 bases, with 19 bases between them. The CDR3 totals 15 residues.

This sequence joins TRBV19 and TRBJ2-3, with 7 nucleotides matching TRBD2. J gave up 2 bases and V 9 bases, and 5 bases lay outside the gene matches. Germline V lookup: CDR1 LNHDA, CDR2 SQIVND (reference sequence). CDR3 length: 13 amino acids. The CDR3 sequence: CASRDYATDTQYF. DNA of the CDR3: TGTGCCAGCCGGGACTATGCCACAGATACGCAGTATTTT.

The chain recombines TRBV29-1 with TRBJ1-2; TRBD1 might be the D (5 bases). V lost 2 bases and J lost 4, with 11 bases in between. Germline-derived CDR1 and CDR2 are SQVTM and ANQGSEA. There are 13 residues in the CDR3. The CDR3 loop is CSVEPDSIYGYTF. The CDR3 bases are TGCAGCGTTGAACCCGACAGCATCTATGGCTACACCTTC.

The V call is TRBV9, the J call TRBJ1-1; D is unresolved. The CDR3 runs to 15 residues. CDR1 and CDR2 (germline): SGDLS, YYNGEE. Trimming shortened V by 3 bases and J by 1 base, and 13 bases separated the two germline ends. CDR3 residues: CASSAILGGNTEAFF. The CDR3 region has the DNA TGTGCCAGCAGCGCAATCTTGGGAGGGAACACTGAAGCTTTCTTT.

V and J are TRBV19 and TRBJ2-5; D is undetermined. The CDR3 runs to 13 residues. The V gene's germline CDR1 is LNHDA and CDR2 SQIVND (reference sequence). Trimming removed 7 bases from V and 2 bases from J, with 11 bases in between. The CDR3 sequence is CASNGGHQETQYF. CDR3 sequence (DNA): TGTGCCAGTAATGGTGGGCATCAAGAGACCCAGTACTTC.

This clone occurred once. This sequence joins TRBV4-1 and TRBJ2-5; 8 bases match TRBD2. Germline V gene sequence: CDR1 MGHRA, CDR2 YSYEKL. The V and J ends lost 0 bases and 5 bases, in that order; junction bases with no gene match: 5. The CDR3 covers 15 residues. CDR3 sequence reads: CASSQDGAGVETQYF. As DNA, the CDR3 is TGCGCCAGCAGCCAAGACGGAGCGGGGGTGGAGACCCAGTACTTC.

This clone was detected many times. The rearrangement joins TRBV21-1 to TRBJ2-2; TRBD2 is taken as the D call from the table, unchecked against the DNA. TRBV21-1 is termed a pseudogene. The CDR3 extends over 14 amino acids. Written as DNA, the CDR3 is TGTGCCAGCTTGGGTGAGGGGAACACCGGGGAGCTGTTTTTT. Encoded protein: CASLGEGNTGELFF.

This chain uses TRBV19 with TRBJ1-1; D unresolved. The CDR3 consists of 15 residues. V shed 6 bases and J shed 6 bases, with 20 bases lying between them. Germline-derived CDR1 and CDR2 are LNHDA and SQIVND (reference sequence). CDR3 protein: CASRQLGSGGPEAFF. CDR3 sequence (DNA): TGTGCCAGTAGGCAACTCGGTTCCGGAGGCCCTGAAGCTTTCTTT.

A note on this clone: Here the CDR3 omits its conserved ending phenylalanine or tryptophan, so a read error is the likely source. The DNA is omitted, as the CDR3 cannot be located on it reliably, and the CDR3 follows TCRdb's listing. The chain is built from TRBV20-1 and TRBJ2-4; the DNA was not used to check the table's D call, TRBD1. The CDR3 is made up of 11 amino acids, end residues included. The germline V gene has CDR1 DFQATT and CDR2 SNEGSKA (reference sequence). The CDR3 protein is CSARVGQKDLL.

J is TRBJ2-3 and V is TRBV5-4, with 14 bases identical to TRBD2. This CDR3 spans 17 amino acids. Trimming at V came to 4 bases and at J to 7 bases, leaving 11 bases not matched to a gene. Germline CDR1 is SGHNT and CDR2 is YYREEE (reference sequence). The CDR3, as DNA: TGTGCCAGCAGCATCCGACTAGCGGGGGGGATATCAAATACGCAGTATTTT. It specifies CASSIRLAGGISNTQYF.